This TCR beta chain was documented in a study of cytomegalovirus exposure and HLA in healthy donors (dated by TCRdb to about 2017). In terms of the full investigation: An earlier analysis of some 500 of the donors reported approximately 300 Gb of sequence data and about 100 million unique TCR beta sequences from 150 million to 200 million T cells. High-throughput TCR immunosequencing, statistical association of individual TCRs with disease status, and machine learning were combined to predict cytomegalovirus infection status. The later analysis used no new phenotypic data to find candidate immune exposures, relying instead on TCR beta sequences and their occurrence across donors. The T cell repertoires of roughly 660 subjects were profiled by immunosequencing and related to cytomegalovirus serostatus. Class I and class II HLA loci were covered by the typing at four-digit resolution. A later genetic analysis used genome-wide SNP genotypes for 398 of the 666 donors, treating that subset as a discovery cohort. The study aimed to test whether signatures of past pathogen exposure could be identified by cataloging public T cell receptors. The number of donors typed differed by locus, with about 629-630 for A, B, C, DRB1 and DQB1, about 500 for DQA1, some 570 for DPA1, and under 490 for DPB1. Donor age, sex, ethnicity and CMV serostatus were collected together with the repertoire data. Among a few hundred genotyped donors of the cohort, an average of about 240,000 unique TCR beta nucleotide sequences were sequenced per donor, 15% to 20% of them non-productive. Besides the first cohort of 666 subjects, a separate validation cohort made up of about 120 different subjects was used. About 5 DR-DQ haplotypes were handled as single units for association and clustering, since linkage in the cohort was strong. To study patterns of TCR occurrence, a later analysis re-analyzed previously published TCR beta repertoires from around 670 donors and added high-resolution HLA genotyping. About 320 gigabases of sequencing data and approximately 80 million unique TCR sequences were included in an early release covering 500 to 750 HLA-typed donors. All discovery cohort repertoires had been generated using a single sequencing platform. Of the roughly 400 genotyped donors, 70% to 90% were placed in the genetic ancestry cluster associated with self-reported Caucasian donors. An earlier analysis of fewer than 750 of the donors used high-throughput TCR beta sequencing to judge whether each TCR beta V gene segment behaved as functional or pseudogenic. Results and caveats for the whole study, not just this receptor: Most CMV-associated TCR beta chains appeared to be HLA-restricted in a later analysis, and the HLA associations seemed to be driven largely by CMV exposure. In a later genetic analysis, a missense DCLRE1C variant was associated with V-gene and J-gene trimming of TCR beta chains, and the association was replicated in an independent cohort. Immune exposure information for the cohort was limited to CMV serostatus. Because counts were too low, about 18 rarely observed V segments, including chromosome 9 orphons, were excluded from the earlier analysis of a few hundred of the donors. Roughly uniform sequencing depth across donors was assumed in presence/absence analyses, although this assumption may not hold. Several of the top co-occurrence clusters appeared to be linked to parvovirus B19, influenza, CMV and Epstein-Barr virus, according to a later analysis. Only TCR beta chains were sequenced in this cohort, and the absence of alpha or paired-chain data limited detectable features. At a false discovery rate of 0.05, a later analysis linked some 18,000 TCR beta sequences to specific HLA alleles. A later genetic analysis reported fewer N-insertions in productive TCRs among donors in an Asian-associated ancestry cluster than the roughly 700-donor mean. The authors suggested that the approach could potentially be extended to other disease states and immunological phenotypes. In the study, 150 to 200 TCR beta chains were listed as associated with cytomegalovirus. Because HLA typing was missing for some donors at each locus, association tests included only the typed subset. Some IMGT-functional V segments, including TRBV6-2 and TRBV6-3, could not be told apart with the 87-base-pair reads, so those segments were excluded. In both the original and validation cohorts, the classifier was reported to diagnose cytomegalovirus status with high specificity and sensitivity. In vitro tests confirmed that a few of the cytomegalovirus-associated TCR beta chains recognize cytomegalovirus antigens. Broadly in line with IMGT annotations, most TCR beta V segments showed up in productive rearrangements about 87% or about 30% of the time in an earlier analysis of approximately 600 of the donors. A further reported finding was that TCR beta sequences accurately predicted the HLA-A and HLA-B alleles for most subjects in the first cohort. In a later analysis, HLA-associated TCR beta chains showed more clonal expansion and lower generation probabilities than non-associated chains that were equally common. Strong co-occurrence of HLA alleles, especially DR and DQ, made assigning TCR associations to individual alleles difficult. Most TCR sequences were seen in very few donors, while some public TCRs were found in many individuals. Linkage disequilibrium might explain the correlated functional status among segregating V segments, but an unknown experimental factor could not be excluded. In a later analysis, the rate of TCR association differed among HLA loci, with DRB1 alleles having the most associated TCRs and HLA-C alleles having the fewest. A cluster of highly shared sequence variants was judged likely to represent a technical artifact of the sequencing pipeline.

The CDR1 and CDR2 encoded by the germline V gene are MNHNS and SASEGT. From the cysteine up to the phenylalanine, the CDR3 has a length of 15 residues. Only the CDR3 portion is preserved as DNA: 45 bases, with reading frame beginning at the first base. V and J are truncated by 6 bases and 6 bases respectively, leaving an intervening sequence of 21 bases. The cohort was made up of approximately 670 healthy bone marrow donors. All cohort members were sampled while nominally healthy, although unrecorded immune exposures were likely present. The donor was CMV seropositive and was included in the group of 250 to 350 seropositive cohort members. A peripheral blood sample was provided by each donor, and peripheral blood mononuclear cells were used for TCR beta sequencing. The Qiagen DNeasy Blood Extraction Kit was used to extract genomic DNA from the blood cell samples. The protocol used for the library was the immunoSEQ multiplex PCR assay. The multiplex PCR relied on a mix of 60 forward primers for TCR Vbeta segments and 13 reverse primers for TCR Jbeta segments. A multiplex PCR assay on genomic DNA amplified the CDR3 region of rearranged TCR beta genes. The amplified TCR beta libraries were sequenced on the Illumina HiSeq System as 87-base-pair reads. The original methods were these. A later analysis counted 65 million to 90 million unique TCR beta chains across the 640 or so repertoires, and some 11 million of these chains were shared by at least two donors. Raw reads were error-corrected and collapsed into unique sequences with a nearest-neighbor algorithm that merged closely related sequences to remove PCR and sequencing errors. Alignment of CDR3 sequences to IMGT reference sequences was used to assign V, D and J gene segments. For a sequence to be retained, a match of at least six nucleotides was required to both a V gene segment and a J gene segment. A rearrangement counted as productive if the CDR3 had no stop codons and remained in frame with V and J, and every other rearrangement counted as non-productive. CDR3 was defined by IMGT convention, running from the second conserved V-encoded cysteine to the conserved J-encoded phenylalanine. The earlier analysis of around 640 of the donors excluded sequences that lacked an unambiguous match to a single V gene segment. In an earlier analysis of 587 of the donors, V segments were called functional above 56.7% productive rearrangements and were called segregating when the between-donor standard deviation exceeded 5%. A statistical classification framework was built to diagnose cytomegalovirus status from the catalog of TCR beta chain sequences. In a later analysis, TCR nucleotide sequences were compared against IMGT/GENE-DB human TR gene sequences so that V and J genes could be assigned. A later analysis assigned CDR3 sequences and most-parsimonious VDJ recombination scenarios with the TCRdist pipeline. In a later analysis, each TCR beta chain was defined by its CDR3 amino acid sequence together with its V-gene family, and reads lacking a unique V-gene family were excluded. To address suspected cross-contamination and a sequencing artifact, a later analysis removed under 600 highly shared, low-generation-probability nucleotide sequences. In a later analysis, a clonal expansion index was calculated for each public chain from normalized within-repertoire ranks of inferred template counts. In a later analysis, generation probabilities were computed with a VDJ recombination model fitted to out-of-frame rearrangements, and the resulting probabilities were checked against IGoR. In a later analysis, TCR-TCR, TCR-HLA and TCR-CMV co-occurrence was scored with hypergeometric tests, and a repertoire-size bias correction was applied to TCR pairs. To estimate false discovery rates, a later analysis permuted the HLA or CMV assignments 20 times. In a later analysis, co-occurring TCRs were grouped with DBSCAN, and TCRdist sequence similarity was added when clustering was performed within HLA-allele-positive subsets. Repertoires with fewer than 30,000 or more than 120,000 public chains, plus five repertoires with anomalous nucleotide sharing, were excluded from co-occurrence clustering. Imported from immuneACCESS, the table was reduced by TCRdb to in-frame sequences with V and J called. These copies leave out some clones; in studies compared against another copy, an unresolved V gene accounts for under half, and the cause of the remainder is not known. That table gives V, J and clone size, and the DNA gave D and trimming. In all, the sample holds a few hundred thousand clones, and about 80% of those were seen once. Of the sample, 8% falls within the top ten clones.

Worth noting for this clone: This receptor's antigen is unknown. No base quality information exists; no much larger clone differs at one position.

The chain joins TRBV6-1 to TRBJ2-7, and perhaps TRBD1 as D gene, on 5 matching bases. What was sequenced was PBMCs. This receptor was taken from a woman in her sixties or seventies in good health and CMV-seropositive. For the CDR3, the sequence is CASRKARQQVGEQYF. Read as DNA, the sequence is TGTGCCAGCAGAAAAGCCCGTCAACAGGTCGGCGAGCAGTACTTC.